The clone carrying this T cell receptor (beta chain) was recorded only once. The target antigen is unknown. The V gene's germline CDR1 is SGHVS and CDR2 FQNEAQ. With 3 bases removed from V and 3 bases from J, the gap between germline ends came to 15 bases. CDR3 size: 15 residues. Clinicians diagnosed patients from clinical symptoms, serum thyroxine and TRAb, thyroid ultrasound and orbital computed tomography. These data belong to a study of T cells in Graves' hyperthyroidism and ophthalmopathy. Study outcomes and limitations: Ophthalmopathy was identified by the model a median 6.5 months ahead of onset.

Using RNA transcripts as the source, TCR beta CDR3 regions were amplified. The study used the HTBI primer set for a first-round RT-PCR of the TCR CDR3. Via MiXCR, TCRdb re-called the multiplex PCR reads, giving one row per CDR3 protein. The sample shows a few hundred thousand distinct CDR3 sequences, around 46% of them seen only once. This chain uses TRBV7-8 with TRBJ2-7, with D perhaps TRBD1 (5 bases). Sequencing was performed on peripheral blood or thyroid tissue (not recorded which). The sequence was obtained from a young woman with Graves' hyperthyroidism. The chain's CDR3 is CASSLGLGTGYEQYF. CDR3 in DNA: TGTGCCAGCAGCTTGGGGCTGGGAACGGGCTACGAGCAGTACTTC.